What follows is one T cell receptor beta chain and its context. Its antigen is undetermined. Those donating, healthy Caucasian individuals from Russia, were aged about 6 to 90. The data belong to a study of blood T cells in healthy people across ages. Background on the study: About one barcoded beta molecule per two T cells came from capture by template switching. Points from the study as a whole: Long-lived donors exceeded aged donors in naive CD4+ cells and diversity. Strong correlation was found linking TCR beta diversity to naive T cell percentage.

A sample-barcoded 5' primer and a J-beta primer mix were used in a second PCR of about 7 to 12 cycles. MiXCR, run by TCRdb on the 5' RACE reads, gives a single entry per CDR3 protein. The repertoire holds 450,000 to 600,000 distinct CDR3 sequences, about a quarter seen once, with over 3.5% in the top ten. CDR3 length equals 14 residues. V lost 3 bases and J lost 8; bases outside the gene matches: 8. The data also belong to a second study, concerning T cells of mothers and their children.

The receptor comes from a boy aged 2 to 10 in good health. V gene TRBV12-3 or TRBV12-4 combines with J gene TRBJ2-7, with TRBD2 identical over 9 bases. Sequenced input: blood. CDR3 sequence (DNA): TGTGCCAGCAGTTTTGACCAGCGGGGGGTGCAGCAGTACTTC. Residues: CASSFDQRGVQQYF.